The clone carrying this TCR beta chain has just a few counts. J was trimmed by 1 base and V by 6 bases; bases with no gene match: 4. Germline CDR1 WSHSY, CDR2 SAAADI. The length of the CDR3 is 16 residues. The sample is drawn from a study of identical twins. TCRdb re-called the 5' RACE reads through MiXCR, storing one row per CDR3 protein. Among about 790,000 distinct CDR3 sequences listed, over 15% were seen once. These records were also assigned to another study, of T cells expressing NK-cell markers. That report adds: Sequenced donors, eight in total, included seven who were HCMV-seropositive and one who was seronegative.

The source of this sequence is a woman younger than 30 in good health. Specimen: PBMCs. The rearrangement joins TRBV10-2 to TRBJ2-2; 11 nucleotides align to TRBD2. DNA for the CDR3: TGCGCCAGCAGCCATCTAGCGGGAGGGAACACCGGGGAGCTGTTTTTT. Its protein product is CASSHLAGGNTGELFF.